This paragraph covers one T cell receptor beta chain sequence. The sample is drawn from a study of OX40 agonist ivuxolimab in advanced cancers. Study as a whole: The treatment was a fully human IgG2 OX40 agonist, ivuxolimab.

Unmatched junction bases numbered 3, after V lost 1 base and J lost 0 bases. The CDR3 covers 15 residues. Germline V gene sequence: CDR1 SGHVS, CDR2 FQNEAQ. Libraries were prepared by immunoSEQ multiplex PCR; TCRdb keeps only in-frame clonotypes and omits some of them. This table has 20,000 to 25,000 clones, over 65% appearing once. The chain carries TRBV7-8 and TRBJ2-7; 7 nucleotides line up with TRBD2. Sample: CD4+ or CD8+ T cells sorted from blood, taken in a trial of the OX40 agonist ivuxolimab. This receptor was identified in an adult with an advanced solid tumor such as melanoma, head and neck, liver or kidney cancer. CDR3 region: CASSLVGGFSYEQYF. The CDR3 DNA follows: TGTGCCAGCAGCTTAGTCGGGGGGTTCTCCTACGAGCAGTACTTC.